The TCR beta chain under discussion was sequenced for a study of technical replicates of blood from a few donors. Profiling relied on immunoSEQ multiplex PCR, and the TCRdb table lists in-frame clones only, not all of them. The profile shows fewer than 90,000 clones, about nine tenths of them singletons. This CDR3 is built from 15 residues. Trimming pared 0 bases from V and 4 bases from J, leaving 11 bases between. Germline-derived CDR1 and CDR2 are SGDLS and YYNGEE. The sequence derives from a human donor in good health. The V call is TRBV9, the J call TRBJ2-1, with D tentatively TRBD1 (5 bases). Sequenced input: T cells isolated from PBMCs. The CDR3 DNA follows: TGTGCCAGCAGCGTAGAAGGGGTTAGTTACAATGAGCAGTTCTTC. As protein: CASSVEGVSYNEQFF. Drawing the rest from reference TRBV9 and TRBJ2-1, the complete variable domain is DSGVTQTPKHLITATGQRVTLRCSPRSGDLSVYWYQQSLDQGLQFLIQYYNGEERAKGNILERFSAQQFPDLHSELNLSSLELGDSALYFCASSVEGVSYNEQFFGPGTRLTVL.